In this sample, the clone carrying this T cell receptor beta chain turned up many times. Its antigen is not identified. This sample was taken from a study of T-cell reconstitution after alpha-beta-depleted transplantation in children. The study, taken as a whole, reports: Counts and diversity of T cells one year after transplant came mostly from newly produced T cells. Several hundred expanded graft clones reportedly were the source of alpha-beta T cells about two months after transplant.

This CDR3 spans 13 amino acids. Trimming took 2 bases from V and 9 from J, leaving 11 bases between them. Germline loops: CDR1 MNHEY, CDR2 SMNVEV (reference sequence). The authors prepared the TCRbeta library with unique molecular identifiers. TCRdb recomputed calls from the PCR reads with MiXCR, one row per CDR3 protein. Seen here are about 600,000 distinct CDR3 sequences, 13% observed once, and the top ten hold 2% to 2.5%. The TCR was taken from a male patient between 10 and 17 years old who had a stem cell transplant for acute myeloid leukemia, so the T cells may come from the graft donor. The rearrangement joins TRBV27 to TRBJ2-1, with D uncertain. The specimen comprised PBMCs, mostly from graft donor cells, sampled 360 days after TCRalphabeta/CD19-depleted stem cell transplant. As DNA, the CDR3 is TGTGCCAGCAGTTTACTGGGTGCTATTGAGCAGTTCTTC. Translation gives CASSLLGAIEQFF.